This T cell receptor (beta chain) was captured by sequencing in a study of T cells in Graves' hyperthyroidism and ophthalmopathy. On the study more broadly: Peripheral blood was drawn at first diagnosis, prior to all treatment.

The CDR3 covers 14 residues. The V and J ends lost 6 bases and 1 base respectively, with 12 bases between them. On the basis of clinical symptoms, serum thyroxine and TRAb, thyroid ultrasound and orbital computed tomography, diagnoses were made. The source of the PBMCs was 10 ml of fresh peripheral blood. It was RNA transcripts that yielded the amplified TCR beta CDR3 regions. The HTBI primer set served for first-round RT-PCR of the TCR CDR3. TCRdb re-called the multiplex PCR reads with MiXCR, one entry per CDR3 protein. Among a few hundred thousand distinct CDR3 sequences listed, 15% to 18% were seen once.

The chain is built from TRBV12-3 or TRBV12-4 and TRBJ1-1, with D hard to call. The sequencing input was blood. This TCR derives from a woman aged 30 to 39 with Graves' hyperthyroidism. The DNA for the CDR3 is TGTGCCAGCAGAGCTAGTACAACGAACACTGAAGCTTTCTTT. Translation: CASRASTTNTEAFF.